The 5 T cell receptor beta chains below all came from one sample that was sequenced in a study of T cells in Graves' hyperthyroidism and ophthalmopathy. Regions amplified from RNA transcripts were the TCR beta CDR3 regions. With the HTBI primer set, the TCR CDR3 went through a first round of RT-PCR. Using its own MiXCR run on the multiplex PCR reads, TCRdb lists one record per CDR3 protein. The sample shows 560,000 or so distinct CDR3 sequences, around 20% of them seen only once. What was sequenced was blood. These receptors originate from a man in his forties or fifties with Graves' ophthalmopathy.

There are many counts of this clonotype. V usage is TRBV9 and J usage is TRBJ2-2; D unclear. CDR1 and CDR2 from the germline V gene are SGDLS and YYNGEE. The CDR3 spans 12 residues. V was pared by 4 bases and J by 8 bases, with 9 bases between. The CDR3 DNA is TGTGCCAGCAGCAACTTTCCAGGGGAGCTGTTTTTT. Its protein is CASSNFPGELFF.

This clonotype has just a few counts. J is TRBJ2-1 and V is TRBV13, with TRBD2 matching 15 bases. This CDR3 spans 18 amino acids. The germline gives CDR1 PRHDT, CDR2 FYEKMQ (reference sequence). The trim removed 4 bases at V and 9 bases at J, leaving 13 bases unmatched. CDR3 in amino acids: CASSSPRAGLAGGGEQFF. For the CDR3, the DNA is TGTGCCAGCAGCTCCCCCCGGGCGGGACTAGCGGGGGGCGGTGAGCAGTTCTTC.

In this sample, this clonotype turned up many times. This chain connects TRBV7-2 to TRBJ2-1; tentatively, D is TRBD1 (5 bases). V dropped 3 bases and J dropped 10 bases, with 13 bases sitting between them. The CDR3 sequence is 13 residues long. Germline-derived CDR1 and CDR2 are SGHTA and FQGNSA. CDR3 loop: CASSLSTDEEQFF. The CDR3 DNA reads as TGTGCCAGCAGCTTGTCGACAGACGAGGAGCAGTTCTTC.

As to this clonotype: With a much larger clone just one base away, this may be a read error. The chain combines TRBV20-1 with TRBJ2-1; TRBD2 matches at 10 bases. With 5 bases clipped from V and 5 bases from J, the junction kept 9 bases outside the gene matches. Per the germline V gene, CDR1 is DFQATT and CDR2 is SNEGSKA (reference sequence). The CDR3 runs to 15 residues. The CDR3 loop is CSAGPGLASHNEQFF. In DNA, the CDR3 is TGCAGTGCTGGCCCGGGACTAGCGTCCCACAATGAGCAGTTCTTC.

Many counts were recorded for this clonotype. The chain links TRBV11-2 to TRBJ1-3; D not resolved. V was trimmed by 1 base and J by 2 bases, leaving 12 bases between them. The CDR3 length is 16 residues. Looked up from germline, CDR1 is SGHAT and CDR2 is FQNNGV. Written as DNA, the CDR3 is TGTGCCAGCAGCTTAGTTCGGCGCGAGGCTGGAAACACCATATATTTT. Its translation: CASSLVRREAGNTIYF. The entire variable domain, with the rest obtained from reference TRBV11-2 and TRBJ1-3, is as follows: EAGVAQSPRYKIIEKRQSVAFWCNPISGHATLYWYQQILGQGPKLLIQFQNNGVVDDSQLPKDRFSAERLKGVDSTLKIQPAKLEDSAVYLCASSLVRREAGNTIYFGEGSWLTVV.